This entry lists 10 T cell receptor beta chains sequenced from one sample in a study of T cells in localized non-small cell lung cancer. Method: immunoSEQ multiplex PCR; TCRdb's copy keeps in-frame clones and lacks some. This sample has about 54,000 clones, with about 80% found just once. The material was peripheral blood, obtained before any cancer treatment. These receptors were obtained from a female donor older than 55 with stage II squamous cell lung carcinoma.

The genes are TRBV9 and TRBJ1-1; D gene unclear. Germline values: CDR1 SGDLS, CDR2 YYNGEE. Trimming left V 4 bases short and J 6 bases short, with 10 bases between. The CDR3 sequence is 12 residues long. The CDR3 spells CASSPEKAEAFF. As DNA, the CDR3 is TGTGCCAGCAGCCCCGAAAAAGCTGAAGCTTTCTTT.

The V and J genes are TRBV4-2 and TRBJ1-2, with 7 bases identical to TRBD1. V lost 0 bases and J lost 7; bases outside the gene matches: 8. This CDR3 has 15 amino acids. Germline CDR1 is LGHNA and CDR2 is YNFKEQ. CDR3 region: CASSQDPRGMGGYTF. The CDR3 DNA reads TGTGCCAGCAGCCAAGACCCCAGGGGGATGGGTGGCTACACCTTC.

The chain joins TRBV27 to TRBJ2-1; 9 bases align to TRBD2. Germline CDR1 is MNHEY and CDR2 is SMNVEV (reference sequence). Losses at the gene ends were 0 bases for V and 9 bases for J; bases not matched to a gene: 9. The CDR3 covers 16 residues. The CDR3 region is CASSLSIGGGASEQFF. The DNA of the CDR3 is TGTGCCAGCAGTTTATCGATTGGCGGGGGGGCGAGTGAGCAGTTCTTC.

The chain is built from TRBV7-8 and TRBJ1-1, with D uncertain. CDR1 and CDR2 from the germline V gene are SGHVS and FQNEAQ. This CDR3 spans 13 amino acids. V dropped 5 bases and J dropped 5 bases, with 12 bases sitting between them. DNA for the CDR3: TGTGCCAGCAGCCCCTCTGGGGTGACTGAAGCTTTCTTT. Translated, it gives CASSPSGVTEAFF.

The gene calls are TRBV21-1 and TRBJ1-1; TRBD1 is the table's D call, not checked against the DNA. TRBV21-1 is deemed a pseudogene. The CDR3 runs 16 residues. This CDR3 is CASSKAARTANTEAFF. In nucleotides, the CDR3 is TGTGCCAGCAGCAAAGCTGCAAGGACAGCGAACACTGAAGCTTTCTTT.

The V call is TRBV29-1, the J call TRBJ1-2, with D possibly TRBD1 on 6 matching bases. Germline V gene data show CDR1 as SQVTM and CDR2 as ANQGSEA. CDR3 length: 14 residues. The V gene lost 4 bases and the J gene lost 0 bases, with 12 bases spanning the gap. CDR3 amino acids: CSVAKRDTNYGYTF. Written as DNA, the CDR3 is TGCAGCGTTGCCAAAAGGGACACTAACTATGGCTACACCTTC.

The rearrangement joins TRBV7-3 to TRBJ1-5; D gene unclear. Looked up from germline, CDR1 is SGHTA and CDR2 is FQGTGA. The CDR3 length is 18 residues. V was pared by 8 bases and J by 0 bases, with 23 bases between. CDR3 in DNA: TGTGCCAGCTTTAAGTTGCTTCTGCGGACTCATAGCAATCAGCCCCAGCATTTT. It is translated as CASFKLLLRTHSNQPQHF.

The V and J genes are TRBV7-2 and TRBJ2-1; 11 bases align to TRBD2. Trimming removed 2 bases from V and 6 bases from J; junction bases left unmatched: 3. The germline V gene encodes CDR1 SGHTA and CDR2 FQGNSA. CDR3 length: 15 residues. The CDR3 is CASSLLGLAANEQFF. CDR3 sequence (DNA): TGTGCCAGCAGCTTATTGGGACTAGCGGCCAATGAGCAGTTCTTC.

The V gene is TRBV7-7, the J gene TRBJ2-5; no clear D. The germline V gene has CDR1 SSHAT and CDR2 FNYEAQ (reference sequence). The CDR3 is made up of 15 amino acids. Trimming pared 1 base from V and 4 bases from J, leaving 13 bases between. The CDR3 DNA reads as TGTGCCAGCAGCTTAGGGCCTCCGATAGCAGAGACCCAGTACTTC. This codes for CASSLGPPIAETQYF. The full variable domain, with the rest looked up from reference TRBV7-7 and TRBJ2-5, is GAGVSQSPRYKVTKRGQDVTLRCDPISSHATLYWYQQALGQGPEFLTYFNYEAQPDKSGLPSDRFSAERPEGSISTLTIQRTEQRDSAMYRCASSLGPPIAETQYFGPGTRLLVL.

This clone was recorded once. This sequence joins TRBV4-3 and TRBJ2-1; D assignment may be TRBD1 or TRBD2 (5 bases each). The CDR3 contains 16 residues. Trimming left V 0 bases short and J 7 bases short, with 16 bases between. CDR1 and CDR2 from the germline V gene are LGHNA and YSLEER. DNA for the CDR3: TGCGCCAGCAGCCAAGATGGGACCCAGCGGTGGAATGAGCAGTTCTTC. Translation gives CASSQDGTQRWNEQFF.